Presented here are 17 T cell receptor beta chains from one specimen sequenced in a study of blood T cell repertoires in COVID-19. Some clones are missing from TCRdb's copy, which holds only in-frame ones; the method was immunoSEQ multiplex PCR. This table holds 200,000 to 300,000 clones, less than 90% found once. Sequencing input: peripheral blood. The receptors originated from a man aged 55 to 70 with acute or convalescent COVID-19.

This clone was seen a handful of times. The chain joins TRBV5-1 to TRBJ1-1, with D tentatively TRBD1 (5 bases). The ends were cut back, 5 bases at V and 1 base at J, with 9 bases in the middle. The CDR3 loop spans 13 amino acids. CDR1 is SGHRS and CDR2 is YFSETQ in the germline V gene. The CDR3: CASRTDTNTEAFF. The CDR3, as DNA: TGCGCCAGCAGAACGGACACGAACACTGAAGCTTTCTTT.

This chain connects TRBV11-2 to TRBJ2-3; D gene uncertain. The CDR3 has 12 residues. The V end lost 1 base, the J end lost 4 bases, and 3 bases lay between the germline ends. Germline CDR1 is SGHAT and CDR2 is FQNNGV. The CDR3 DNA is TGTGCCAGCAGCTTAGGGCCAGATACGCAGTATTTT. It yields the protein CASSLGPDTQYF.

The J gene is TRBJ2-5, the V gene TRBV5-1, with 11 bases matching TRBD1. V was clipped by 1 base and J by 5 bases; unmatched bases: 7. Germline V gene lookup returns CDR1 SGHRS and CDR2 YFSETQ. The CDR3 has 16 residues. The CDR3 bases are TGCGCCAGCAGCTTGCAGGGACAGGGGGAGATTGAGACCCAGTACTTC. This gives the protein CASSLQGQGEIETQYF.

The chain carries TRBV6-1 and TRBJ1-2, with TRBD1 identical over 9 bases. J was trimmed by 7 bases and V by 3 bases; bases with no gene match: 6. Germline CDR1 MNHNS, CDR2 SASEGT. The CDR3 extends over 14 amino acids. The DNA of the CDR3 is TGTGCCAGCAGTGACGTCGGACAGGGGTCTGGCTACACCTTC. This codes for CASSDVGQGSGYTF.

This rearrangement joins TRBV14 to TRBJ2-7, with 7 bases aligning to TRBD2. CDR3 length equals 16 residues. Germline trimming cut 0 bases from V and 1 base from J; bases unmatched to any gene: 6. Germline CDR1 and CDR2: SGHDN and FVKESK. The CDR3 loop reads CASSQERGRGSYEQYF. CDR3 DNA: TGTGCCAGCAGCCAAGAACGCGGGAGAGGGTCCTACGAGCAGTACTTC.

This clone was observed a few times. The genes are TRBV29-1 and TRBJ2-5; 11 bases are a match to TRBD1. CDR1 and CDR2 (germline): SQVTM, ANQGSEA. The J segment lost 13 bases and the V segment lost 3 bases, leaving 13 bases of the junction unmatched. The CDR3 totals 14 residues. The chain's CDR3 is CSVDPGTGGETLYF. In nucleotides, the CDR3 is TGCAGCGTTGACCCCGGGACAGGGGGAGAGACGCTGTACTTC.

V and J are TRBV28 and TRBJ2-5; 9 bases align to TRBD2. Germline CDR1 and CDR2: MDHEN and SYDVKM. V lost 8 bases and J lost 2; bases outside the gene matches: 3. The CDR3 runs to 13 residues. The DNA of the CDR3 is TGTGCCAGCGGGGCGGGAGGGCAAGAGACCCAGTACTTC. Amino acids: CASGAGGQETQYF.

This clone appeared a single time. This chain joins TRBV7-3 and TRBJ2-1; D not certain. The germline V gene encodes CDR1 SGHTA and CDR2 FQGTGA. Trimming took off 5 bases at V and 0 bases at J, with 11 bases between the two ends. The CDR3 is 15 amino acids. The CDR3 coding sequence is TGTGCCAGCAGCCAACATTCCGCCTCCTACAATGAGCAGTTCTTC. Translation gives CASSQHSASYNEQFF.

The CDR3 here is CASTLGQTNTGELFF. The CDR3 DNA is TGTGCCAGCACTTTGGGGCAGACGAACACCGGGGAGCTGTTTTTT. The chain uses TRBV2 and TRBJ2-2; possibly TRBD1 for D (5 bases). The CDR3 consists of 15 residues. Germline lookup yields CDR1 SNHLY and CDR2 FYNNEI. V was cut by 7 bases and J by 0 bases, with 12 bases left in between.

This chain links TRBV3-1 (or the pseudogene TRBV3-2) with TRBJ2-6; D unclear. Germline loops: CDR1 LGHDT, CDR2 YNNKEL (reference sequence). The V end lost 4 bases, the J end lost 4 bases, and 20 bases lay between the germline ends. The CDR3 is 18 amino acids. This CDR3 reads CASSPQDGFRQGANVLTF. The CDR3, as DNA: TGTGCCAGCAGCCCGCAAGACGGTTTCAGGCAAGGGGCCAACGTCCTGACTTTC.

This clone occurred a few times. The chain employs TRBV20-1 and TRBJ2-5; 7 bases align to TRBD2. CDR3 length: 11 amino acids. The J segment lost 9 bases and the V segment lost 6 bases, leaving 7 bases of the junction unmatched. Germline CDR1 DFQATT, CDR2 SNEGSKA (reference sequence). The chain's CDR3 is CSADNGRAQYF. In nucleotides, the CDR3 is TGCAGTGCAGATAATGGGAGGGCCCAGTACTTC.

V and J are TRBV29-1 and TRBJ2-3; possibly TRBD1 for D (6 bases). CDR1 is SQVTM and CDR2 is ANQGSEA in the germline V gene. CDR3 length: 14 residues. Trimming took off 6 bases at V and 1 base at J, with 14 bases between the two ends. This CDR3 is CSVWTVRGTDTQYF. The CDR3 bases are TGCAGCGTGTGGACAGTAAGAGGCACAGATACGCAGTATTTT.

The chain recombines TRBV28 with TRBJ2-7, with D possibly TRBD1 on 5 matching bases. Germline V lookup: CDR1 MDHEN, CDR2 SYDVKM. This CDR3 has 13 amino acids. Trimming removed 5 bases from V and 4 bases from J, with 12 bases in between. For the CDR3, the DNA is TGTGCCAGCAGTCTCCGCCAGGGTTACGAGCAGTACTTC. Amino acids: CASSLRQGYEQYF.

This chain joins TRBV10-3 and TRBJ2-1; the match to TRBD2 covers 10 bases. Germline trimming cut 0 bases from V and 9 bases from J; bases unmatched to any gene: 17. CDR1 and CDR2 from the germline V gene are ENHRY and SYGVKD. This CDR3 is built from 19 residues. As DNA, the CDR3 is TGTGCCATCAGTGAGTCGCAGGGGGCGTCGGCTAGCGGGAGTCCTGAGCAGTTCTTC. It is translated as CAISESQGASASGSPEQFF.

CDR3 DNA: TGCGCCAGCAGCCAACTAGCGGGAGGGCCGACAGATACGCAGTATTTT. As protein: CASSQLAGGPTDTQYF. V is TRBV4-3 and J is TRBJ2-3; 12 bases are a match to TRBD2. This CDR3 has 16 residues. Losses at the gene ends were 2 bases for V and 3 bases for J; bases not matched to a gene: 3. CDR1 and CDR2 from the germline V gene are LGHNA and YSLEER.

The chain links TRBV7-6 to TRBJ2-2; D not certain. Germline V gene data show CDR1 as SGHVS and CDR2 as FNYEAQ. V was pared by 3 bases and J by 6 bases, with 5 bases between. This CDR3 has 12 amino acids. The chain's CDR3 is CASSFPSGELFF. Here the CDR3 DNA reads TGTGCCAGCAGCTTCCCATCCGGGGAGCTGTTTTTT.

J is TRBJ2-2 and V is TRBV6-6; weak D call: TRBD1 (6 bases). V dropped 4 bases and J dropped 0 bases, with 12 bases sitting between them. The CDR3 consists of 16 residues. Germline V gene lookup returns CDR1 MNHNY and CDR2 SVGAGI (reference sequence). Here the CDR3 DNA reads TGTGCCAGCAGTTCAACAGGGCCCCCGAACACCGGGGAGCTGTTTTTT. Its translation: CASSSTGPPNTGELFF.